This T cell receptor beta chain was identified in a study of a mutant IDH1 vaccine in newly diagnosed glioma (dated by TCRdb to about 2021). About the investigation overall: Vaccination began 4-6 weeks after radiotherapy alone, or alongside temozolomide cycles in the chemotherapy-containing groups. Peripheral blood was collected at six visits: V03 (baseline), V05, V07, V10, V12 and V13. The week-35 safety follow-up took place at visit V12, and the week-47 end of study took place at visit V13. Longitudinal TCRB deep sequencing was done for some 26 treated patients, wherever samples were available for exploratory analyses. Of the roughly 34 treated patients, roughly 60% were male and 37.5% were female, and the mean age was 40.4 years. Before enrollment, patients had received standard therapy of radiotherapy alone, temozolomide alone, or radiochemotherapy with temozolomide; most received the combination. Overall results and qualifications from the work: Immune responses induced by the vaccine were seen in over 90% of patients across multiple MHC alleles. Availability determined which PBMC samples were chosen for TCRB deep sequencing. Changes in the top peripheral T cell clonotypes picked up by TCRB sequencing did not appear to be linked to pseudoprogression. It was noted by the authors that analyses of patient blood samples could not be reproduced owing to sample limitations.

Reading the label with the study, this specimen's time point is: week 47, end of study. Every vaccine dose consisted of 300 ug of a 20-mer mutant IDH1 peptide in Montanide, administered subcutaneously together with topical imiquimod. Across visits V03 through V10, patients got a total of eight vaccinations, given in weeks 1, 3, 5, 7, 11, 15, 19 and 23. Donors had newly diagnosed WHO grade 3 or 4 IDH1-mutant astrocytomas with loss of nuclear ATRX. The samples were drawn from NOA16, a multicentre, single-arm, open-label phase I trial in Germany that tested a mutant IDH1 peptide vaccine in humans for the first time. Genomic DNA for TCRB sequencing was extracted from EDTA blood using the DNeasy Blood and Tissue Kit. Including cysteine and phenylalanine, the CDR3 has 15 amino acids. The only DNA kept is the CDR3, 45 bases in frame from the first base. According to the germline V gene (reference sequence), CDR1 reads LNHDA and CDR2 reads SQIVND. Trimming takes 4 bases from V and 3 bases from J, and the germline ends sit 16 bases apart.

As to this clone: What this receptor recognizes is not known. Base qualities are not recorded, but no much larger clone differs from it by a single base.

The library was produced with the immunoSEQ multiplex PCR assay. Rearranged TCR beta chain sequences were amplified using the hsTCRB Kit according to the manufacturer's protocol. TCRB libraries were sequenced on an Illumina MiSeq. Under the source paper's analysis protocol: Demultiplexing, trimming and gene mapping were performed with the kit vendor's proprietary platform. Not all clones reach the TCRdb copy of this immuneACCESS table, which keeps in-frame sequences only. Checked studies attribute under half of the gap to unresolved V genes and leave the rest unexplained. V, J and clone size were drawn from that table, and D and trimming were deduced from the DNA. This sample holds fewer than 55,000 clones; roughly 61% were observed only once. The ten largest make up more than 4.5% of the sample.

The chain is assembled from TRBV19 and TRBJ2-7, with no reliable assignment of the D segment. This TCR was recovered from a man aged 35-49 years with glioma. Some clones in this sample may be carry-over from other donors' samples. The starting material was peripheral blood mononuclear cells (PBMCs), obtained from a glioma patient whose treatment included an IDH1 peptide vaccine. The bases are TGTGCCAGTAGTAAAAAGGACGGTTTGGGCTACGAGCAGTACTTC. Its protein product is CASSKKDGLGYEQYF.